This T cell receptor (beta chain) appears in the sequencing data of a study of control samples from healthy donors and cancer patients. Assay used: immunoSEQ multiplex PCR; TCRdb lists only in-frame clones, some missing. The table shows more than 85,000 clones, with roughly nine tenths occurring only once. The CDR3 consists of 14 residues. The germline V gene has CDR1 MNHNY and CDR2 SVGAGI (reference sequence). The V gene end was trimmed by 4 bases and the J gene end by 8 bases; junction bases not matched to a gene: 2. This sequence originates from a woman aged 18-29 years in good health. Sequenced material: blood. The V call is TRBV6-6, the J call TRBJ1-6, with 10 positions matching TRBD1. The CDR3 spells CASSLGTGDSPLHF. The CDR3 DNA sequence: TGTGCCAGCAGTTTAGGGACAGGGGATTCACCCCTCCACTTT.